This T cell receptor (beta chain) was recovered during a study of cytomegalovirus exposure and HLA in healthy donors (dated by TCRdb to the late 2010s). General notes on the study: An earlier analysis of about 530 of the donors reported 276 Gb of sequence data and 95 million to 140 million unique TCR beta sequences obtained from around 180 million T cells. An early release covering roughly 640 HLA-typed donors comprised 250 to 350 gigabases of sequencing data and tens of millions of unique TCR sequences. Among the roughly 400 genotyped donors, around 81% belonged to the genetic ancestry cluster associated with self-reported Caucasian donors. The study aimed to test whether cataloging public T cell receptors could reveal signatures of past pathogen exposure. The T cell repertoires of under 750 subjects were profiled by immunosequencing and related to cytomegalovirus serostatus. In addition to the first cohort of around 670 subjects, a separate validation cohort of 120 different subjects was used. High-throughput TCR immunosequencing, statistical association of individual TCRs with disease status, and machine learning were combined to predict cytomegalovirus infection status. A later analysis re-analyzed previously published TCR beta repertoires from approximately 670 donors and added high-resolution HLA genotyping to study TCR occurrence patterns. Rather than using new phenotypic data, the later analysis identified candidate immune exposures from TCR beta sequences and from how often those sequences occurred across donors. An earlier analysis of some 600 of the donors applied high-throughput TCR beta sequencing to assess whether each TCR beta V gene segment acted as functional or pseudogenic. Alongside the repertoire data, information on donor age, sex, ethnicity and CMV serostatus was compiled. A later genetic analysis took genome-wide SNP genotypes for about three fifths of the 666 donors and used that subset as a discovery cohort. Every discovery cohort repertoire had been produced on one sequencing platform. HLA typing included class I and class II loci at four-digit resolution. The number of typed donors differed by locus: roughly 629-640 for A, B, C, DRB1 and DQB1; 522 for DQA1; some 590 for DPA1; and some 430 for DPB1. Roughly 5 DR-DQ haplotypes were handled as single units for association and clustering, since linkage in the cohort was strong. On average, about 200,000 unique TCR beta nucleotide sequences were sequenced per donor among fewer than 500 genotyped donors of the cohort, with about 19% of those sequences being non-productive. Results and caveats for the whole study, not just this receptor: An earlier analysis of 587 of the donors showed that most TCR beta V segments appeared in productive rearrangements either about 87% or about 30% of the time, which broadly matched IMGT annotations. Cytomegalovirus status was reported to be diagnosed by the classifier with high specificity and sensitivity in both the original and validation cohorts. In vitro tests confirmed that three of the cytomegalovirus-associated TCR beta chains recognize cytomegalovirus antigens. Only TCR beta chains were sequenced in this cohort, and the absence of alpha or paired-chain data limited detectable features. In a later analysis, the rate of TCR association differed among HLA loci, with DRB1 alleles having the most associated TCRs and HLA-C alleles having the fewest. Some IMGT-functional V segments, including TRBV6-2 and TRBV6-3, could not be distinguished by the 87-base-pair reads and were therefore excluded. Correlated functional status among segregating V segments might reflect linkage disequilibrium, but an unknown experimental factor could not be ruled out. According to a later genetic analysis, donors in an Asian-associated ancestry cluster had fewer N-insertions in productive TCRs than the roughly 700-donor mean. The study gave a list of about 160 TCR beta chains associated with cytomegalovirus. Most CMV-associated TCR beta chains appeared to be HLA-restricted in a later analysis, and the HLA associations seemed to be driven largely by CMV exposure. Most TCR sequences were seen in very few donors, while some public TCRs were found in many individuals. When HLA alleles, especially DR and DQ, strongly co-occurred, TCR associations were difficult to assign to individual alleles. HLA typing was unavailable for some donors at each locus, so association tests used only the typed subset. A later analysis associated 16,951 TCR beta sequences with specific HLA alleles at a false discovery rate of 0.05. In a later genetic analysis, a missense DCLRE1C variant was associated with V-gene and J-gene trimming of TCR beta chains, and the association was replicated in an independent cohort. A further reported finding was that TCR beta sequences accurately predicted the HLA-A and HLA-B alleles for most subjects in the first cohort. A group of highly shared sequence variants was considered likely to be a technical artifact of the sequencing pipeline. The presence/absence analyses assumed that sequencing depth was roughly uniform across donors, and that assumption may not be true. Because counts were too low, roughly 18 rarely observed V segments, including chromosome 9 orphons, were left out of the earlier analysis of 587 of the donors. A later analysis found that HLA-associated TCR beta chains were more clonally expanded and had lower generation probabilities than equally common non-associated chains. The authors suggested that the approach could potentially be generalized to other disease states and immunological phenotypes. The only immune exposure information available for the cohort was CMV serostatus. In a later analysis, several top co-occurrence clusters were reported to appear linked to parvovirus B19, influenza, CMV and Epstein-Barr virus.

The receptor library was made with the immunoSEQ multiplex PCR assay. A mixture of 60 forward primers for TCR Vbeta segments and 13 reverse primers for TCR Jbeta segments was used in the multiplex PCR. A multiplex PCR assay on genomic DNA amplified the CDR3 region of rearranged TCR beta genes. The Illumina HiSeq System was used to sequence the amplified TCR beta libraries as 87-base-pair reads. The original pipeline was this. Across the 666 repertoires, a later analysis counted roughly 84 million unique TCR beta chains, approximately 10 million of which were shared by at least two donors. A nearest-neighbor algorithm error-corrected the raw reads and collapsed the reads into unique sequences, merging closely related sequences to remove PCR and sequencing errors. V, D and J gene segments were assigned by aligning CDR3 sequences to IMGT reference sequences. For a sequence to be retained, a match of at least six nucleotides was required to both a V gene segment and a J gene segment. Rearrangements were classified as productive when the CDR3 lacked stop codons and remained in frame with V and J, and all other rearrangements were classified as non-productive. CDR3 was defined by IMGT convention, running from the second conserved V-encoded cysteine to the conserved J-encoded phenylalanine. Sequences without an unambiguous match to a single V gene segment were excluded from the earlier analysis of several hundred of the donors. In an earlier analysis of roughly 500 of the donors, V segments were called functional above 56.7% productive rearrangements and were called segregating when the between-donor standard deviation exceeded 5%. A statistical classification framework was developed to diagnose cytomegalovirus status using the catalog of TCR beta chain sequences. In a later analysis, TCR nucleotide sequences were compared against IMGT/GENE-DB human TR gene sequences so that V and J genes could be assigned. The TCRdist pipeline was used in a later analysis to assign CDR3 sequences and most-parsimonious VDJ recombination scenarios. In a later analysis, each TCR beta chain was defined by its CDR3 amino acid sequence together with its V-gene family, and reads without a unique V-gene family were excluded. To address suspected cross-contamination and a sequencing artifact, a later analysis removed 592 highly shared, low-generation-probability nucleotide sequences. For each public chain, a later analysis derived a clonal expansion index from normalized ranks of inferred template counts within each repertoire. In a later analysis, generation probabilities were computed using a VDJ recombination model fitted to out-of-frame rearrangements, and the results were checked against IGoR. Hypergeometric tests were used in a later analysis to score TCR-TCR, TCR-HLA and TCR-CMV co-occurrence, with a repertoire-size bias correction applied to the TCR pairs. To estimate false discovery rates, a later analysis permuted the HLA or CMV assignments 20 times. In a later analysis, co-occurring TCRs were grouped with DBSCAN, and TCRdist sequence similarity was added when clustering was performed within HLA-allele-positive subsets. Repertoires with fewer than 30,000 or more than 120,000 public chains, plus five repertoires with anomalous nucleotide sharing, were excluded from co-occurrence clustering. Held by TCRdb, this immuneACCESS table contains in-frame sequences only and omits some clones. Under half of the omission traces to an unresolved V gene where checked; the cause of the rest is unknown. That table supplies the V and J calls and clone size; D and trimming were determined from the DNA. The sample table records around 150,000 clones; around 74% of these occur just once. Jointly, the top ten make up approximately 2% of the sample.

The cohort consisted of some 730 healthy bone marrow donors. All cohort members were sampled while nominally healthy, although unrecorded immune exposures were likely present. The donor was CMV seronegative and was included in the group of approximately 350 seronegative cohort members. Each donor provided a peripheral blood sample, and peripheral blood mononuclear cells were used for TCR beta sequencing. Genomic DNA was extracted from the blood cell samples with the Qiagen DNeasy Blood Extraction Kit. This clone has more than one count but fewer than ten. Its antigen is unknown. Nothing much larger sits one base from this clone, and base qualities are not available. The V end gives up 6 bases and the J end 6 bases, leaving 6 bases in the junction not matched to a gene. The CDR3 goes from the cysteine to the phenylalanine over 14 residues. The DNA shown is the 42-base CDR3, in frame from base 1. Based on the germline V gene (reference sequence), the CDR1 and CDR2 sequences are LNHNV and YYDKDF.

The material sequenced was PBMCs. The sequence came from a female donor in good health and CMV-seronegative. The chain was built from TRBV15 and TRBJ1-5; 9 bases in between match TRBD1. The nucleotides read TGTGCCACCAGTCCTGGGACAGGGACTCAGCCCCAGCATTTT. This gives the protein CATSPGTGTQPQHF.